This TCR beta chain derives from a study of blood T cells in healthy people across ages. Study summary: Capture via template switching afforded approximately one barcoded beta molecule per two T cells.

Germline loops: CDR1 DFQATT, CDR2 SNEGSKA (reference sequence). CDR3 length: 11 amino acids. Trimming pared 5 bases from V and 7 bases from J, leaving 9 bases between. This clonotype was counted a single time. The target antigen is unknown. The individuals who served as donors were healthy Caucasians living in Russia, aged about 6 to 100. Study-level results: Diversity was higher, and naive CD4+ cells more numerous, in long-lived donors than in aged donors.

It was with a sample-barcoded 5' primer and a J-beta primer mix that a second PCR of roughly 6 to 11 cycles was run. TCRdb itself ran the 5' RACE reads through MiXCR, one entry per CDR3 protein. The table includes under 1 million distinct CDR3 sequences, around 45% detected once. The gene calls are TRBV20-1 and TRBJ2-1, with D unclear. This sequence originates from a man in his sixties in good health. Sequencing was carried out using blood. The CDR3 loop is CSAEDGNEQFF. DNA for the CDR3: TGCAGTGCTGAGGACGGGAATGAGCAGTTCTTC.